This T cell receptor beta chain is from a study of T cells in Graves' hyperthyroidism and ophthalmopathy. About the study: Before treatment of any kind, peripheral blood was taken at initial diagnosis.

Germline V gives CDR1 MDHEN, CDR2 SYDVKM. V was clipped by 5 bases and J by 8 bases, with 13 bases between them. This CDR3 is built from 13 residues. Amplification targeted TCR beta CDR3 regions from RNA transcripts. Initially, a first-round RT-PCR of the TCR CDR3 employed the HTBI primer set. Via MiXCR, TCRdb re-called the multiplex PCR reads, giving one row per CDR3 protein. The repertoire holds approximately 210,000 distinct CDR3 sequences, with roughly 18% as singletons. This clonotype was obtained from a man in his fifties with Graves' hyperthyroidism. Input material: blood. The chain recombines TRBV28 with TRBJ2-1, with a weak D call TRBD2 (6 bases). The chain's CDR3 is CASSGDWGHEQFF. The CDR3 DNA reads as TGTGCCAGCAGTGGGGACTGGGGCCATGAGCAGTTCTTC.